A selection of T cell receptor beta chains follows, all from one sample in a study of CD8 T cells in Susac syndrome. TCRdb passed the immunoSEQ multiplex PCR reads through MiXCR, listing each CDR3 protein once. The top ten clones hold around 0.42% of a sample with about 47,000 distinct CDR3 sequences, about 92% of them seen once. Source material: CD8+ T cells from PBMCs. These receptors originate from a human donor in good health. Each CDR3 is given with its conserved first and last residue. Fields, in order: J gene, clone size, V gene, D gene, CDR3 DNA, CDR3 protein. A D gene is named only where the DNA matches it firmly. Size is omitted from some rows. Given values are once, few, many or a class for expanded clones.

TRBJ2-1,-,TRBV6-5,-,TGTGCCAGCAGTTACCCTTCGCCCAGCTCCTACAATGAGCAGTTCTTC,CASSYPSPSSYNEQFF
TRBJ2-1,-,TRBV5-6,TRBD2,TGTGCCAGCAGCTTGCAGGGGCTGTCACTAGCGGGAGACAATGAGCAGTTCTTC,CASSLQGLSLAGDNEQFF
TRBJ2-6,-,TRBV27,-,TGTGCCAGCAGTTTACGCTCTGGGGCCAACGTCCTGACTTTC,CASSLRSGANVLTF
TRBJ1-1,-,TRBV12-3/TRBV12-4,-,TGTGCCAGCAGCCGCCTGCTTCGGGGGCACCGTGAAGCTTTCTTT,CASSRLLRGHREAFF
TRBJ2-2,once,TRBV7-9,-,TGTGCCAGCAGCTTTGAAGGGTTGCCAGGGTACACCGGGGAGCTGTTTTTT,CASSFEGLPGYTGELFF
TRBJ2-1,-,TRBV7-8,TRBD2,TGTGCCAGCAGCTTAGATTCCACTAGCGGTAATGAGCAGTTCTTC,CASSLDSTSGNEQFF
TRBJ1-1,-,TRBV5-6,-,TGTGCCAGCAGCTTGGGGGGAATGGCTTTCTTT,CASSLGGMAFF
TRBJ2-3,-,TRBV9,-,TGTGCCAGCAGTTCACCAGCGGAAAGCACAGATACGCAGTATTTT,CASSSPAESTDTQYF
TRBJ2-3,-,TRBV10-3,-,TGTGCCATCAGTGAGTTGGGGGCGACAGATACGCAGTATTTT,CAISELGATDTQYF
TRBJ2-1,-,TRBV6-5,TRBD2,TGTGCCAGCAGTTACCCTATTAGCGGGAGCAAGCAGTTCTTC,CASSYPISGSKQFF
TRBJ2-2,-,TRBV6-6,TRBD2,TGTGCCATCATAGCGGGACTCTCGAACACCGGGGAGCTGTTTTTT,CAIIAGLSNTGELFF
TRBJ1-1,-,TRBV6-2/TRBV6-3,TRBD1,TGTGCCAGCAGTTTCGAACAGGGGACTGAAGCTTTCTTT,CASSFEQGTEAFF
TRBJ2-7,-,TRBV29-1,-,TGCAGCGTTGAAGAAAGGGCGGCTAGTGCGGGAGAGCAGTACTTC,CSVEERAASAGEQYF
TRBJ1-3,-,TRBV4-3,-,TGCGCCAGCAGCCAAGATCATCGGTTCTCTGGAAACACCATATATTTT,CASSQDHRFSGNTIYF
TRBJ2-2,-,TRBV19,TRBD1,TGTGCCAGTAGTATGGACAGGGAAGGGAACACCGGGGAGCTGTTTTTT,CASSMDREGNTGELFF
TRBJ2-1,-,TRBV13,TRBD2,TGTGCCAGCAGCTTCAGCGGGAGGGTCGGAAATGAGCAGTTCTTC,CASSFSGRVGNEQFF
TRBJ2-3,-,TRBV27,-,TGTGCCAGCAGTTTAAGCGGACGGGACACAGATACGCAGTATTTT,CASSLSGRDTDTQYF
TRBJ2-3,-,TRBV12-3/TRBV12-4,TRBD2,TGTGCCAGCAGTCCTGACGGACTAGCTAACACAGATACGCAGTATTTT,CASSPDGLANTDTQYF
TRBJ2-1,-,TRBV27,TRBD2,TGTGCCAGCAGTTTTATAACTAGCGGGAGTAATGAGCAGTTCTTC,CASSFITSGSNEQFF
TRBJ1-2,-,TRBV6-5,-,TGTGCCAGCAGTTACGGGGAGGGCAGGGTGTATGGCTACACCTTC,CASSYGEGRVYGYTF
TRBJ2-6,-,TRBV19,-,TGTGCCAGTAGTATAGATCGCTCTGGGGCCAACGTCCTGACTTTC,CASSIDRSGANVLTF
TRBJ2-4,once,TRBV28,-,TGTGCCAGCAGCCCCGGGCGTGTATTAAACATTCAGTACTTC,CASSPGRVLNIQYF
TRBJ2-7,-,TRBV7-8,-,TGTGCCAGCAGCTCCACTTACGAGCAGTACTTC,CASSSTYEQYF
TRBJ2-1,once,TRBV12-5,-,TGTGCTAGTGCCCCGGCAGACTATGACAATGAGCAGTTCTTC,CASAPADYDNEQFF
TRBJ2-3,-,TRBV14,-,TGTGCCAGCAGCCAAGTTCAACCCACAGATACGCAGTATTTT,CASSQVQPTDTQYF
TRBJ2-1,-,TRBV5-1,TRBD2,TGCGCCAGAGAAAACCGGACTAGCGGGATCTTC,CARENRTSGIF
TRBJ1-2,-,TRBV13,-,TGTGCCAGCAGCGCGGCCCGCACTCATGGCTATGGCTACACCTTC,CASSAARTHGYGYTF
TRBJ2-7,few,TRBV27,TRBD1,TGTGCCAGCAGACCATTGGCCTGGGGACAGGGAGGCGAGCAGTACTTC,CASRPLAWGQGGEQYF
TRBJ2-1,-,TRBV9,-,TGTGCCAGCAGCGTAGACGACGGGCCGCCCGGACTTGAGCAGTTCTTC,CASSVDDGPPGLEQFF
TRBJ2-2,-,TRBV10-2,-,TGCGCCAGCAGCAGCCGGGGCTACACCGGGGAGCTGTCTTTT,CASSSRGYTGELSF
TRBJ2-1,once,TRBV27,-,TGTGCCAGCAGTTTTACCAGAACCAATGAGCAGTTCTTC,CASSFTRTNEQFF
TRBJ1-1,-,TRBV14,TRBD1,TGTGCCAGCAGCCAAGTTGCAGGGGGATCTCCGTTTTCGGCTTTCTTT,CASSQVAGGSPFSAFF
TRBJ2-2,once,TRBV6-5,TRBD1,TGTGCCAGCAGTTACCCTCCGGGGACAGGGTTTACCGGGGAGCTGTTTTTT,CASSYPPGTGFTGELFF
TRBJ2-1,-,TRBV2,TRBD2,TGTGCCAGCACCGGGACTAGCGGGAGCGGCTGGGACCGCAATGAGCAGTTCTTC,CASTGTSGSGWDRNEQFF
TRBJ2-5,-,TRBV7-9,-,TGTGCCAGCAGGGACAGATTAGAGACCCAGTACTTC,CASRDRLETQYF
TRBJ2-5,-,TRBV20-1,-,TGCAGTGCTTCACCGCAGGGGTCCAAGACCCAGTACTTC,CSASPQGSKTQYF